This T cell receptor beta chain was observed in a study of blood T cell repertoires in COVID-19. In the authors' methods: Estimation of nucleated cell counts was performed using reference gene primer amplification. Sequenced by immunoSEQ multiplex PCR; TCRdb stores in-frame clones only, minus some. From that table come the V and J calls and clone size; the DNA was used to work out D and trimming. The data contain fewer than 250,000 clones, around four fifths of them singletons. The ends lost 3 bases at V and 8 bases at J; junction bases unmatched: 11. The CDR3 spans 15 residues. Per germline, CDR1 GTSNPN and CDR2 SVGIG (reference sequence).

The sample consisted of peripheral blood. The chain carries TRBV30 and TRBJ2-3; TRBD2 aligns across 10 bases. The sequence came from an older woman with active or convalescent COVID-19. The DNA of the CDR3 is TGTGCCTGGAGAATAGCGGGAGGCCCCCTCGCTACGCAGTATTTT. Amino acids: CAWRIAGGPLATQYF.